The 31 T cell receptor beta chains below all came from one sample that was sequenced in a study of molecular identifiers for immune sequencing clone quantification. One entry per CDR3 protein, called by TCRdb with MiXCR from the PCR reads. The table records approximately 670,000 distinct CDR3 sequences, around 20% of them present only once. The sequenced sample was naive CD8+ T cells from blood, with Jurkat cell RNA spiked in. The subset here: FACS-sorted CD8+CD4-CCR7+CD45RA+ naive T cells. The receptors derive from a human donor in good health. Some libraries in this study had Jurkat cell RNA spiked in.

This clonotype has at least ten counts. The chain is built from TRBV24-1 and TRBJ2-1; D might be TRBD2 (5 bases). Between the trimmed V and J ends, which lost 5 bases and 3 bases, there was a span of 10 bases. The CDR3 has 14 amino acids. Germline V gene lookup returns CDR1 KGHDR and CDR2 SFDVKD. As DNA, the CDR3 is TGTGCCACCAGTGCCCGGGAAAACTACAATGAGCAGTTCTTC. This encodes CATSARENYNEQFF.

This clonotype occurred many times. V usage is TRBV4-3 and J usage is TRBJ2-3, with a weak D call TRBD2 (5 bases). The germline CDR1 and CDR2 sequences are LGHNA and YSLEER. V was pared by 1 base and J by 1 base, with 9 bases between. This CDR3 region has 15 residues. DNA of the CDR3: TGCGCCAGCAGCCAAGGGACTTTGGGCACAGATACGCAGTATTTT. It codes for CASSQGTLGTDTQYF.

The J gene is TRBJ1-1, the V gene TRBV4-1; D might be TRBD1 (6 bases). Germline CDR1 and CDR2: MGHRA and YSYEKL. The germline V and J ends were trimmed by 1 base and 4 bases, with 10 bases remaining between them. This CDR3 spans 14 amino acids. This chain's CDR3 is CASSQARGTTEAFF. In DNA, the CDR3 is TGCGCCAGCAGCCAAGCCAGGGGTACCACTGAAGCTTTCTTT.

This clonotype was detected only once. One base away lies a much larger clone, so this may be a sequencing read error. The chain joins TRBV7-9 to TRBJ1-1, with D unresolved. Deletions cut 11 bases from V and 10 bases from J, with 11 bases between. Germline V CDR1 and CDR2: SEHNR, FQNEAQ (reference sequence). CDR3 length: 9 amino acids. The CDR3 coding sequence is TGTGCCCCTGAGCCTGGAGCTTTCTTT. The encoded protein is CAPEPGAFF.

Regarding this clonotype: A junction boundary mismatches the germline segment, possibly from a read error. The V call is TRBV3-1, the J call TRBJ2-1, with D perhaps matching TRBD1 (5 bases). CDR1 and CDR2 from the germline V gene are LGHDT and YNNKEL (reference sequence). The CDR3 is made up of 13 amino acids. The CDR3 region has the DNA TGTGCCAGCAGCCTCGACAGCTACGATGAGCAGTTCTTC. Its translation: CASSLDSYDEQFF.

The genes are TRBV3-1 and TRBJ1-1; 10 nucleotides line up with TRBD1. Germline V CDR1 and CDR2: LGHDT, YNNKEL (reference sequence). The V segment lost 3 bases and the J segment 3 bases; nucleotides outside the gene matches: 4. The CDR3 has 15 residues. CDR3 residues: CASSHGTGDYTEAFF. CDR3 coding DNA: TGTGCCAGCAGCCACGGGACAGGGGATTACACTGAAGCTTTCTTT.

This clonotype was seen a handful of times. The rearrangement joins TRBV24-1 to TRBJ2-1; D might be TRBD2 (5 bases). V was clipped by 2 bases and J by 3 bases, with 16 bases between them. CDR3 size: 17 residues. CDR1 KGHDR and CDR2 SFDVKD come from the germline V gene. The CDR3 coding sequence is TGTGCCACCAGTGATTCGGACTCGATGAAACACTACAATGAGCAGTTCTTC. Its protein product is CATSDSDSMKHYNEQFF.

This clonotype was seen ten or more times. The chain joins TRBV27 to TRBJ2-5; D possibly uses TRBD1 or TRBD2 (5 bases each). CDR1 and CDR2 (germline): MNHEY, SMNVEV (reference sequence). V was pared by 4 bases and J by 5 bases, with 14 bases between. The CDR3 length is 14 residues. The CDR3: CASSWSWGSETQYF. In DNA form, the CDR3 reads TGTGCCAGCAGTTGGAGTTGGGGGAGTGAGACCCAGTACTTC.

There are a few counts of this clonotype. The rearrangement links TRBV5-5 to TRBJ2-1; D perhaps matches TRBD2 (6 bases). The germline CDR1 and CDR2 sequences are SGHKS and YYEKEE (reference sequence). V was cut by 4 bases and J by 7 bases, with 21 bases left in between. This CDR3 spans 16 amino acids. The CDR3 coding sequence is TGTGCCAGCAGCACCATAGCGGAGGGGCCGGGGAATGAGCAGTTCTTC. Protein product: CASSTIAEGPGNEQFF.

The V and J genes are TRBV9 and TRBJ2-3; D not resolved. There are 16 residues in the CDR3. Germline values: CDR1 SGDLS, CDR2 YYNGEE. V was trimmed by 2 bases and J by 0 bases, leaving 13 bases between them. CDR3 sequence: CASSVESASSTDTQYF. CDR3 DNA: TGTGCCAGCAGCGTTGAAAGCGCATCTAGCACAGATACGCAGTATTTT.

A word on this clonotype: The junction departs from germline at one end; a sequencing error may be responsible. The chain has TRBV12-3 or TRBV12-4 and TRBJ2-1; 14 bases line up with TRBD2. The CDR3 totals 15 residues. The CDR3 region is CAGSAGTSGSYEQFF. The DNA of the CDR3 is TGTGCCGGCAGTGCCGGGACTAGCGGGAGTTATGAGCAGTTCTTC.

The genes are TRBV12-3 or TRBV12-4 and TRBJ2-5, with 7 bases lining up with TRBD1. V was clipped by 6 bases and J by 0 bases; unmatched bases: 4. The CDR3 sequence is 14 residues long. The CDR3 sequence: CASRSGQHQETQYF. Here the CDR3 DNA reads TGTGCCAGCAGATCGGGACAGCACCAAGAGACCCAGTACTTC.

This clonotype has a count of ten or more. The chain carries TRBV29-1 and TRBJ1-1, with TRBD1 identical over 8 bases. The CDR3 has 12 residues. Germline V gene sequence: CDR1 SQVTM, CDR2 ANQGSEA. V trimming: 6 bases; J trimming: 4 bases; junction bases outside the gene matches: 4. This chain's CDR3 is CSVTGAVTEAFF. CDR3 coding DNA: TGCAGCGTGACAGGGGCGGTCACTGAAGCTTTCTTT.

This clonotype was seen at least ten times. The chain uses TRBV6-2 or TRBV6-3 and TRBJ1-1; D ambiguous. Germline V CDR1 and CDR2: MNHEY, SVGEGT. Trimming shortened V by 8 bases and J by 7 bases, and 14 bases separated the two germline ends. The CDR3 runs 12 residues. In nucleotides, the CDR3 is TGTGCCAGCGGCGGGGTTATACATGAAGCTTTCTTT. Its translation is CASGGVIHEAFF.

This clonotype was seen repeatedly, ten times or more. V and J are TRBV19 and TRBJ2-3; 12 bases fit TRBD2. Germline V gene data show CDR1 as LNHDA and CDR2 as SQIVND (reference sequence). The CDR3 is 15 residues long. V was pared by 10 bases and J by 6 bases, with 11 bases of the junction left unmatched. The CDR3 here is CATSGLAGGSDTQYF. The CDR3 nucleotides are TGTGCCACCTCAGGCCTAGCGGGAGGGTCGGATACGCAGTATTTT.

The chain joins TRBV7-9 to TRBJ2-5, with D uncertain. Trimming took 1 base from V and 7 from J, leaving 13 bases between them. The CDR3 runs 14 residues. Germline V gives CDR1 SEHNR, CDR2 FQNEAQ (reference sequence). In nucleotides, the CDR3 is TGTGCCAGCAGCTTAGATGGGCGACTGGTGACCCAGTACTTC. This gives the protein CASSLDGRLVTQYF.

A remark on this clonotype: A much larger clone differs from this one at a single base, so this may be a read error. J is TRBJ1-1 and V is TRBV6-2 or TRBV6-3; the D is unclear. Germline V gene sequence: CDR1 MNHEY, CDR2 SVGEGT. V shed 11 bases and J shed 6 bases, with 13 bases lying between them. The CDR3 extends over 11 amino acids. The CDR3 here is CASIGVAEAFF. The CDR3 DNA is TGTGCCTCCATTGGGGTGGCTGAAGCTTTCTTT.

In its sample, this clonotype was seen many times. The CDR3 region has the DNA TGTGCCAGCAGCCTAGGACACGAAAGCAATCAGCCCCAGCATTTT. Residues: CASSLGHESNQPQHF. The genes are TRBV11-2 and TRBJ1-5; D possibly corresponds to TRBD1 (5 bases). V lost 5 bases and J lost 1, with 12 bases in between. The CDR3 totals 15 residues. Germline values: CDR1 SGHAT, CDR2 FQNNGV.

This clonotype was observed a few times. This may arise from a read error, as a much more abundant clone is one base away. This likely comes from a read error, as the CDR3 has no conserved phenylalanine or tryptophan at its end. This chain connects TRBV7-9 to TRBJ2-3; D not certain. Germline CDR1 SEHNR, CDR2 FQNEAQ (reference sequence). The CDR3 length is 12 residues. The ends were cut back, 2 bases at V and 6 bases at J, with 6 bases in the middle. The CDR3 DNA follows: TGTGCCAGCAGCTTAATTGAGGATACGCAGTATGTT. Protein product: CASSLIEDTQYV.

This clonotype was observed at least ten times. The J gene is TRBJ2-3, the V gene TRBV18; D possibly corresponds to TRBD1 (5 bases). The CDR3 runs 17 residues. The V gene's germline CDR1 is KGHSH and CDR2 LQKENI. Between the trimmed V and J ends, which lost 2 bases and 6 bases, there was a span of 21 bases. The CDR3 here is CASSPGSVTDGSDTQYF. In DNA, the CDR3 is TGTGCCAGCTCACCAGGGTCGGTGACAGATGGGTCTGATACGCAGTATTTT.

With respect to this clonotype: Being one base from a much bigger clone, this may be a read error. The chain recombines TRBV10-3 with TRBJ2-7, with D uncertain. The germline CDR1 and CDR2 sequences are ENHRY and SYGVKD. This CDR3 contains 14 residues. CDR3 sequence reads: CAISDRVLRYERYF. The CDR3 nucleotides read TGTGCCATCAGTGATCGAGTCCTGAGATACGAGCGGTACTTC.

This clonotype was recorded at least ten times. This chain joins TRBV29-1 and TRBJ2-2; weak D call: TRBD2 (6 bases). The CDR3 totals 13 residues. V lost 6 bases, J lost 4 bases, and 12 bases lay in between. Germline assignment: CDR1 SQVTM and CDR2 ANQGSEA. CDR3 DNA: TGCAGCGTGATTGGGGGGATCACCGGGGAGCTGTTTTTT. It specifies CSVIGGITGELFF.

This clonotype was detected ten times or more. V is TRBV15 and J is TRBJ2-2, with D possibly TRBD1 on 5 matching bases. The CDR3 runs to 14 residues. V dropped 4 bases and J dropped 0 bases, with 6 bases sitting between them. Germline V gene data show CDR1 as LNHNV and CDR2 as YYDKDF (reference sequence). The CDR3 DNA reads TGTGCCACCAGCATAGGGGCGAACACCGGGGAGCTGTTTTTT. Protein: CATSIGANTGELFF.

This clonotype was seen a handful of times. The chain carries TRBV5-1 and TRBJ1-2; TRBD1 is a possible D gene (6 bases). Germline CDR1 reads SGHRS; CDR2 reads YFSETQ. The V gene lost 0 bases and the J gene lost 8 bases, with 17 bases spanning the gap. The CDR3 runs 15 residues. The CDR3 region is CASSLESPTGRGYTF. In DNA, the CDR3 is TGCGCCAGCAGCTTGGAATCCCCTACAGGGAGAGGCTACACCTTC.

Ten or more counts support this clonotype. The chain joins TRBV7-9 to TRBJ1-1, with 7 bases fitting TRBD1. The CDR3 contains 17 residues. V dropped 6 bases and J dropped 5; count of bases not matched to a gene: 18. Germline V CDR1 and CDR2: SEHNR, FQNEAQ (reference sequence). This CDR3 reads CASSPDRDSGGWTEAFF. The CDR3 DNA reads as TGTGCCAGCAGTCCTGACCGGGACAGCGGGGGTTGGACTGAAGCTTTCTTT.

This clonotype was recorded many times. In nucleotides, the CDR3 is TGCAGCGTTGAAGATCAGGGGGCGACTGAAGCTTTCTTT. Its translation: CSVEDQGATEAFF. This chain links TRBV29-1 with TRBJ1-1; TRBD1 matches 8 bases. Germline V gives CDR1 SQVTM, CDR2 ANQGSEA. The CDR3 is 13 amino acids. Trimming took 0 bases from V and 5 from J; bases not matched to a gene: 2.

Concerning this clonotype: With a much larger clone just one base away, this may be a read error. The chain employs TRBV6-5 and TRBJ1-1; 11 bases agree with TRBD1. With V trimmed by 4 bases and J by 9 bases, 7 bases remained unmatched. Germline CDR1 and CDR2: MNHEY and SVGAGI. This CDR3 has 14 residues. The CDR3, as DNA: TGTGCCAGCAGTTTCGGACAGGGGGCAACTAAAGCTTTCTTT. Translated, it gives CASSFGQGATKAFF.

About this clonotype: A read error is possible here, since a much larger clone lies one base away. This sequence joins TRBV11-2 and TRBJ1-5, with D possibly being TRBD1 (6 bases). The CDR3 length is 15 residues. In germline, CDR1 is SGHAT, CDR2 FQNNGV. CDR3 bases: TGTGCCAGCGGCTTAGGGGCAGGGGCCAATCAGCCCCAGCATTTT. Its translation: CASGLGAGANQPQHF.

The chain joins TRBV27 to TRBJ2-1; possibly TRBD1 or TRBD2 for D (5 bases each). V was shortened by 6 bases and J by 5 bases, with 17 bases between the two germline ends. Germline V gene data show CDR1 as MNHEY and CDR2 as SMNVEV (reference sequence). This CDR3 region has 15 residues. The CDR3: CASREVGAEDNEQFF. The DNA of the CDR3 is TGTGCCAGCAGAGAGGTCGGGGCAGAGGACAATGAGCAGTTCTTC.

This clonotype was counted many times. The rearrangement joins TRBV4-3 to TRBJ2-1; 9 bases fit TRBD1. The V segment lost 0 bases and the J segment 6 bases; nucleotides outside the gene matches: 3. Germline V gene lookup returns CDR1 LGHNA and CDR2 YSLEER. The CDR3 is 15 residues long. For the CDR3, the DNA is TGCGCCAGCAGCCAAGATACGGACAGGGGCAATGAGCAGTTCTTC. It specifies CASSQDTDRGNEQFF.

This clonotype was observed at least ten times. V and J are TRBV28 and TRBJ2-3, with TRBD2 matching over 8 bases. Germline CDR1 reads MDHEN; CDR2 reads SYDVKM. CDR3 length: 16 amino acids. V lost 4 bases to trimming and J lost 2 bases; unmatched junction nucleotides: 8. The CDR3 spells CASSSSTSGPTDTQYF. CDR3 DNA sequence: TGTGCCAGCAGTTCGAGTACTAGCGGACCCACAGATACGCAGTATTTT.